These 3 T cell receptor beta chains share one sample of origin, sequenced in a study of post-analysis software for immune sequencing data. Antigen specificity for these receptors is unknown. Findings and caveats of the study: Patients used roughly five TRBV segments, including TRBV5-6, TRBV5-1 and TRBV20-1, more often than controls.

Prepared libraries of TCR beta cDNA carried unique molecular identifiers. TCRdb recomputed calls from the PCR reads with MiXCR, one row per CDR3 protein. Of around 440,000 distinct CDR3 sequences detected, roughly 45% appear once; the ten largest clones hold about 12%. The sequenced sample consisted of blood. These receptors all come from a girl aged 10-17 years with multiple sclerosis.

The rearrangement uses TRBV2 and TRBJ2-1, with TRBD1 as a possible D gene (6 bases). V was cut by 7 bases and J by 4 bases, with 17 bases left in between. Germline V gene lookup returns CDR1 SNHLY and CDR2 FYNNEI. The CDR3 sequence is 15 residues long. The CDR3 region has the DNA TGTGCCAGCAACGAACCAGGGGCCCAATACAATGAGCAGTTCTTC. Amino acid sequence: CASNEPGAQYNEQFF. Full variable domain (outside the CDR3, taken from reference TRBV2 and TRBJ2-1): EPEVTQTPSHQVTQMGQEVILRCVPISNHLYFYWYRQILGQKVEFLVSFYNNEISEKSEIFDDQFSVERPDGSNFTLKIRSTKLEDSAMYFCASNEPGAQYNEQFFGPGTRLTVL.

In its sample, this clonotype was seen a few times. This chain links TRBV20-1 with TRBJ2-7; possible D gene TRBD2, 6 bases. CDR1 and CDR2 from the germline V gene are DFQATT and SNEGSKA (reference sequence). The CDR3 totals 14 residues. The V and J ends lost 6 bases and 2 bases respectively, with 17 bases between them. CDR3 sequence reads: CSARRDSGPYEQYF. CDR3 coding DNA: TGCAGTGCCAGAAGGGATAGCGGCCCCTACGAGCAGTACTTC.

In this sample, this clonotype turned up a few times. This sequence joins TRBV12-3 or TRBV12-4 and TRBJ2-3; D is unresolved. The V and J ends lost 9 bases and 5 bases respectively, with 15 bases between them. This CDR3 is built from 13 residues. The CDR3 sequence is CASNESEEDTQYF. CDR3 nucleotide sequence: TGTGCCAGTAATGAGAGCGAGGAAGATACGCAGTATTTT.